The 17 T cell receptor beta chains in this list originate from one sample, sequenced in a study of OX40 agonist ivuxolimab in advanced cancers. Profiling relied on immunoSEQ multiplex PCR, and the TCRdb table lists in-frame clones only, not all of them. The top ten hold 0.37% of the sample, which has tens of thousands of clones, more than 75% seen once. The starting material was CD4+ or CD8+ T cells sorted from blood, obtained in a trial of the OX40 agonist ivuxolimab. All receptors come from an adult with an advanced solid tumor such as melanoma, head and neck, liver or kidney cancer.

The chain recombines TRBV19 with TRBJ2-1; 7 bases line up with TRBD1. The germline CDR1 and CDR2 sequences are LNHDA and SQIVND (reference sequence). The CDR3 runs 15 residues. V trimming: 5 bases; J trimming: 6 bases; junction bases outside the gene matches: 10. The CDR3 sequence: CASSRNRGGSNEQFF. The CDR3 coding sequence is TGTGCCAGTAGTCGTAACAGGGGTGGTTCCAATGAGCAGTTCTTC.

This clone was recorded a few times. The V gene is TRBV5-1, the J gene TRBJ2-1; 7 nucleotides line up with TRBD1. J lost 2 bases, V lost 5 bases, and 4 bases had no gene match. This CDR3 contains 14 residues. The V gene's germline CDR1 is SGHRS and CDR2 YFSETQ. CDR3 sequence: CASSPGTAYNEQFF. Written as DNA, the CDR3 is TGCGCCAGCAGTCCCGGGACAGCCTACAATGAGCAGTTCTTC. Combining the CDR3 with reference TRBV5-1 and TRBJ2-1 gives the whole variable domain KAGVTQTPRYLIKTRGQQVTLSCSPISGHRSVSWYQQTPGQGLQFLFEYFSETQRNKGNFPGRFSGRQFSNSRSEMNVSTLELGDSALYLCASSPGTAYNEQFFGPGTRLTVL.

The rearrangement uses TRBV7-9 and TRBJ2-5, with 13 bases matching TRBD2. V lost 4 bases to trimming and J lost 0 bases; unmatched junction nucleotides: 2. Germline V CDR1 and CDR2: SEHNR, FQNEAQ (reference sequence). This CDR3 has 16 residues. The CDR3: CASSSGLAGYQETQYF. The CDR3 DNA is TGTGCCAGCAGCTCGGGACTAGCGGGATACCAAGAGACCCAGTACTTC.

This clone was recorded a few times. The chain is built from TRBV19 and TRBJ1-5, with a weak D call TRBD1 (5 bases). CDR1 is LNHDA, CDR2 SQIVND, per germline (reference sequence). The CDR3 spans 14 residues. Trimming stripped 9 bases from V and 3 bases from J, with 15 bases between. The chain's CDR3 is CASRLTGDNQPQHF. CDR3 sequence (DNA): TGTGCCAGCCGGTTGACGGGGGACAATCAGCCCCAGCATTTT.

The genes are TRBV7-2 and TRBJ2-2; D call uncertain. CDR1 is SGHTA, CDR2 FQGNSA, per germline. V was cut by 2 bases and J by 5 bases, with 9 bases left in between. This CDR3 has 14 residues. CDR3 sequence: CASSLMSRTGELFF. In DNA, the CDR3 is TGTGCCAGCAGCTTAATGAGTCGAACCGGGGAGCTGTTTTTT.

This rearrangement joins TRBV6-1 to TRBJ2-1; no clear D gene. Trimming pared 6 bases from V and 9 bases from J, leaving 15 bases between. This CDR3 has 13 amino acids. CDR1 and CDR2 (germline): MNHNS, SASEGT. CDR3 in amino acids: CASREQTSGEQFF. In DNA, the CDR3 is TGTGCCAGCAGGGAACAAACCTCGGGTGAGCAGTTCTTC.

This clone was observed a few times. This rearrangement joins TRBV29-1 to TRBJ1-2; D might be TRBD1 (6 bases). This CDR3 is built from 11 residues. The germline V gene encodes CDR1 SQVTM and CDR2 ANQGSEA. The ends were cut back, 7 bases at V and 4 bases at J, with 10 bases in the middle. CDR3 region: CSGGGTYGYTF. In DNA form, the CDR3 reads TGCAGCGGAGGGGGAACCTATGGCTACACCTTC. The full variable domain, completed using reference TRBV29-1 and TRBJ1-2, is SAVISQKPSRDICQRGTSLTIQCQVDSQVTMMFWYRQQPGQSLTLIATANQGSEATYESGFVIDKFPISRPNLTFSTLTVSNMSPEDSSIYLCSGGGTYGYTFGSGTRLTVV.

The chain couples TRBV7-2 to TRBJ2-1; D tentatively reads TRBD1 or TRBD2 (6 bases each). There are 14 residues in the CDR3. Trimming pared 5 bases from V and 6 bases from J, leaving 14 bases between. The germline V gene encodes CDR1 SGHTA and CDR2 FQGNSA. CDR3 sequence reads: CASSQGRQPNEQFF. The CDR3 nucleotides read TGTGCCAGCAGCCAGGGGAGGCAGCCCAATGAGCAGTTCTTC. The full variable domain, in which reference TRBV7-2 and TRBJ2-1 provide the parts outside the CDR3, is GAGVSQSPSNKVTEKGKDVELRCDPISGHTALYWYRQSLGQGLEFLIYFQGNSAPDKSGLPSDRFSAERTGGSVSTLTIQRTQQEDSAVYLCASSQGRQPNEQFFGPGTRLTVL.

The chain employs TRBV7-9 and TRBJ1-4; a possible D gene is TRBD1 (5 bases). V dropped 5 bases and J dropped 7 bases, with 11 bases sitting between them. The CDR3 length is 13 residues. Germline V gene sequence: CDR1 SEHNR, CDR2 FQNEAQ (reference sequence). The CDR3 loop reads CASSTGTVEKLFF. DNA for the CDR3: TGTGCCAGCAGCACCGGGACTGTTGAAAAACTGTTTTTT.

The CDR3 spells CASSYTTGGEGTEAFF. In DNA, the CDR3 is TGTGCCAGCAGTTACACGACAGGGGGCGAGGGCACTGAAGCTTTCTTT. V gene TRBV6-6 combines with J gene TRBJ1-1; TRBD1 agrees at 10 bases. There are 16 residues in the CDR3. The germline V gene encodes CDR1 MNHNY and CDR2 SVGAGI (reference sequence). J lost 4 bases, V lost 2 bases, and 7 bases had no gene match.

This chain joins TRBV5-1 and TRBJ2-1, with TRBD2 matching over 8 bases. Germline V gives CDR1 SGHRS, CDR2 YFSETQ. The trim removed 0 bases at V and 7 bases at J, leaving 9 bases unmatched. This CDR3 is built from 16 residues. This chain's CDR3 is CASSLAGVGGRNEQFF. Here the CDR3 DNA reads TGCGCCAGCAGCTTGGCCGGAGTAGGCGGGAGGAATGAGCAGTTCTTC. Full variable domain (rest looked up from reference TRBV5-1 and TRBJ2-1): KAGVTQTPRYLIKTRGQQVTLSCSPISGHRSVSWYQQTPGQGLQFLFEYFSETQRNKGNFPGRFSGRQFSNSRSEMNVSTLELGDSALYLCASSLAGVGGRNEQFFGPGTRLTVL.

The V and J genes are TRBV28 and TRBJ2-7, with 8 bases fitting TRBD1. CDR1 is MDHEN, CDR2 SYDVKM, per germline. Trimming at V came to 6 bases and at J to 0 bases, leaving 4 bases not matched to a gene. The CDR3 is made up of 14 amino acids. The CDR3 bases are TGTGCCAGCAGACTCGGACAGGGCTCCTACGAGCAGTACTTC. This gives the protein CASRLGQGSYEQYF.

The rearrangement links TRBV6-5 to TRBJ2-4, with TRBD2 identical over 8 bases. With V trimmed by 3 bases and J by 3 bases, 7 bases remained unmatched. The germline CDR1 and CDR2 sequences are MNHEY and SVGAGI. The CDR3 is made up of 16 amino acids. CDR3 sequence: CASSYLASGCKNIQYF. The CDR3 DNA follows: TGTGCCAGCAGTTATTTGGCTAGCGGGTGCAAAAACATTCAGTACTTC.

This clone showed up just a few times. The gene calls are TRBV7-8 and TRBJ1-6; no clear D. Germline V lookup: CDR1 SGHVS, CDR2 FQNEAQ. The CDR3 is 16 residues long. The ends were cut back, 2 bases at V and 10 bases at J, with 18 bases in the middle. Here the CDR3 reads CASSLLTSNSRSPLHF. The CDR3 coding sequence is TGTGCCAGCAGCTTATTGACCTCTAACTCGCGCTCACCCCTCCACTTT.

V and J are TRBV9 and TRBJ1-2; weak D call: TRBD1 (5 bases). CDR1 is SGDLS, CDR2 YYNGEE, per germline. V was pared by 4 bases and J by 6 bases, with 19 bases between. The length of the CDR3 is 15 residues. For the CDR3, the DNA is TGTGCCAGCAGCCCACAGGAGTTTATCCATGATGGCTACACCTTC. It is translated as CASSPQEFIHDGYTF.

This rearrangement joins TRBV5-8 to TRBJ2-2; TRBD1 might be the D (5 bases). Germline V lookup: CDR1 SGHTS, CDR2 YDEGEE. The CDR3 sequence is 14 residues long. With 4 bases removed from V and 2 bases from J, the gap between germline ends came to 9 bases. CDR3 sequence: CASSIRANTGELFF. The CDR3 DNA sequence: TGTGCCAGCAGCATCAGGGCCAACACCGGGGAGCTGTTTTTT.

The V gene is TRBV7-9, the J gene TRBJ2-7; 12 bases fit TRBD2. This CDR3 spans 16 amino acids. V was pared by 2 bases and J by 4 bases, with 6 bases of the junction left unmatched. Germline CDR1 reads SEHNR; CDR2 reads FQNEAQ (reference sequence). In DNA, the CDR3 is TGTGCCAGCAGCTTAACAGGACTAGCGGGAAGGTACGAGCAGTACTTC. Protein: CASSLTGLAGRYEQYF. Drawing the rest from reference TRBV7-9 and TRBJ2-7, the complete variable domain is DTGVSQNPRHKITKRGQNVTFRCDPISEHNRLYWYRQTLGQGPEFLTYFQNEAQLEKSRLLSDRFSAERPKGSFSTLEIQRTEQGDSAMYLCASSLTGLAGRYEQYFGPGTRLTVT.